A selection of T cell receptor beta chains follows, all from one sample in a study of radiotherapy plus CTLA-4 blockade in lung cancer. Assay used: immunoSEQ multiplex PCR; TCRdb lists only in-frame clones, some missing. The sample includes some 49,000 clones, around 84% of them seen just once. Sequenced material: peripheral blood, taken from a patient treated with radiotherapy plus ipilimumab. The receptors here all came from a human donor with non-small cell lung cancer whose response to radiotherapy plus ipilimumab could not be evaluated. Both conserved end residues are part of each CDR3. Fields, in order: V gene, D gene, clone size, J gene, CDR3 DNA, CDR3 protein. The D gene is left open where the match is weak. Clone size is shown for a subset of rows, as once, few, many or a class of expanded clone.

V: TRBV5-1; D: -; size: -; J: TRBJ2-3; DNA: TGCGCCAGCAGCTTGTACGGCCTAGGCGGTACGCAGTATTTT; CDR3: CASSLYGLGGTQYF
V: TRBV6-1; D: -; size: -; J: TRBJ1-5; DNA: TGTGCCAGCAGTGAAGGACAGGTTAGCAATCAGCCCCAGCATTTT; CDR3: CASSEGQVSNQPQHF
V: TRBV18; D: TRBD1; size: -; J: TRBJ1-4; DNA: TGTGCCAGCTCACCGACAGGGTTCGTGGAAAAACTGTTTTTT; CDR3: CASSPTGFVEKLFF
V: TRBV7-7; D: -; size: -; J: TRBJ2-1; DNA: TGTGCTAGCAGCTTAGGTCGGGGAAGGGAGCAGTTCTTC; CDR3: CASSLGRGREQFF
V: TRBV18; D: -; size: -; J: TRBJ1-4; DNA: TGTGCCAGCTCACCTGACAGCTGGAAACTGTTTTTT; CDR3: CASSPDSWKLFF
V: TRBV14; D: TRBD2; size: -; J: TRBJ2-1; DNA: TGTGCCAGCAGCAGACTAGCGGGAGGCACCTACAATGAGCAGTTCTTC; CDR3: CASSRLAGGTYNEQFF
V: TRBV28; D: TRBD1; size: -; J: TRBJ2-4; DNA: TGTGCCAGCAGCACAAAGGGACAGGGGGCTAGGAGGTGGTACTTC; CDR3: CASSTKGQGARRWYF
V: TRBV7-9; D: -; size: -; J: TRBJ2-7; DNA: TGTGCCAGCAGCCCCCTCCAGGGGATCAAATCGGCCAGCGAGCAGTACTTC; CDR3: CASSPLQGIKSASEQYF
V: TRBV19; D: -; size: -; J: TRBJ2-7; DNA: TGTGCCAGTAGTATCCCCACCACCCTCGGGTACGAGCAGTACTTC; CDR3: CASSIPTTLGYEQYF
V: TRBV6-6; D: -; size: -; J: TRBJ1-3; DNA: TGTGCCAGCAGTTACTCGGACACACGCTCTGGAAACACCATATATTTT; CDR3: CASSYSDTRSGNTIYF
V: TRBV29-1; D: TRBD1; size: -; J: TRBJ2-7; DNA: TGCAGCGTTGGACAGGGACCCGAGCAGTACTTC; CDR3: CSVGQGPEQYF
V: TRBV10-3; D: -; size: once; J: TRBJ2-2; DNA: TGTGCCATCAGTGATCTGGGAGGCACCGGGGAGCTGTTTTTT; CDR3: CAISDLGGTGELFF
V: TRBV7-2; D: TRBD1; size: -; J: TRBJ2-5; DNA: TGTGCCAGCAGCTTAGCGGGGACAGCAGAGACCCAGTACTTC; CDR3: CASSLAGTAETQYF
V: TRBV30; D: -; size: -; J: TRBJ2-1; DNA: TGTGCCTGGAGTCCTTTCGGTGAGCAGTTCTTC; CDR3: CAWSPFGEQFF
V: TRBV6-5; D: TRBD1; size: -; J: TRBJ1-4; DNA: TGTGCCAGCAGGGAAGACAGGGGAGCTGAAAAACTGTTTTTT; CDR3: CASREDRGAEKLFF
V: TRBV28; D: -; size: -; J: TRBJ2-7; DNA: TGTGCCACCCAGGGGAACGTCTACGAGCAGTACTTC; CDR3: CATQGNVYEQYF
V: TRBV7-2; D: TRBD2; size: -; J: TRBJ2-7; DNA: TGTGCCAGCAGCTTAGGAGGTAGCGGGAGGACCGAGCAGTACTTC; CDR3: CASSLGGSGRTEQYF
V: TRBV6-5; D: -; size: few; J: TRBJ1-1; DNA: TGTGCCAGCAGCGTAGGGAGTTTTAACACTGAAGCTTTCTTT; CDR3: CASSVGSFNTEAFF
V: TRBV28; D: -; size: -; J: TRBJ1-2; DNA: TGTGCCAGCAGCCGAGTGAGCTACACCTTC; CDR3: CASSRVSYTF
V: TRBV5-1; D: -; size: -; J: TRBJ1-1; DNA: TGCGCCAGCAGCTTGCAGGAACACACTGAAGCTTTCTTT; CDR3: CASSLQEHTEAFF
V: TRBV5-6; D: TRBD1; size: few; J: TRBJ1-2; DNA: TGTGCCAGCAGCATCCGGGACAGGGTGTGGGGCTACACCTTC; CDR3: CASSIRDRVWGYTF
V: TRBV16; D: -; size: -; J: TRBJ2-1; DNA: TGTGCCAGCAGCCAAGGTAGAGGCAATGAGCAGTTCTTC; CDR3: CASSQGRGNEQFF
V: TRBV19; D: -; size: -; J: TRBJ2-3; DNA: TGTGCCAGTAGTATAGGAGCGGTCAGGCTCACAGATACGCAGTATTTT; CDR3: CASSIGAVRLTDTQYF
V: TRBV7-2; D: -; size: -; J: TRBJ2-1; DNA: TGTGCCAGCAGCGTAGCTAGCGTCTCGGGTGAGCAGTTCTTC; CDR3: CASSVASVSGEQFF
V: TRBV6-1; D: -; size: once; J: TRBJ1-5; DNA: TGTGCCAGCAGTGAAGTTACGGGGATTAGCAATCAGCCCCAGCATTTT; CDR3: CASSEVTGISNQPQHF
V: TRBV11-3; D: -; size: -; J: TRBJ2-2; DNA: TGTGCCAGCAGCTTAGAGGAAGGGGAAGGGGCCGGGGAGCTGTTTTTT; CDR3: CASSLEEGEGAGELFF
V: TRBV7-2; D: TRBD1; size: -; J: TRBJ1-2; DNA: TGTGCCAGCAGCCTACAACTGACAGGGGGCTACACCTTC; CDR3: CASSLQLTGGYTF
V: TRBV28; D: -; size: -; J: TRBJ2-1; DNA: TGTGCCAGCAGTTTCCTTTACAATGAGCAGTTCTTC; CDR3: CASSFLYNEQFF
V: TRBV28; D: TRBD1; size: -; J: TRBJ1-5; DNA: TGTGCCAGCAGACGAACAGGGGGAGAGAGTCAGCCCCAGCATTTT; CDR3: CASRRTGGESQPQHF
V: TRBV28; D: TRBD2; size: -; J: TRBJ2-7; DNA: TGTGCCAGCAGTAGGACTAGCCTCTACGAGCAGTACTTC; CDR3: CASSRTSLYEQYF
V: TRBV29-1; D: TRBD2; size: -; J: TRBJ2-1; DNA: TGCAGCGTTGAGGCGACTAGCGGGAGCTCCTACAATGAGCAGTTCTTC; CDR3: CSVEATSGSSYNEQFF
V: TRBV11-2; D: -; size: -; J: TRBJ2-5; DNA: TGTGCCCTAGTAGGTGCCCCCCCGACCCAGTACTTC; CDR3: CALVGAPPTQYF
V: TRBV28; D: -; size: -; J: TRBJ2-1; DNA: TGTGCCAGCACCAACCCCGGGAACAGTGAGCAGTTCTTC; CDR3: CASTNPGNSEQFF
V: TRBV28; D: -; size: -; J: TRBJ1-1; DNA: TGTGCCAGCCGGGAGGGATGGAACACTGAAGCTTTCTTT; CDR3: CASREGWNTEAFF
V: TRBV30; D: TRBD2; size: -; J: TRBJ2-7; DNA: TGTGCCTGGACCGGACTAGCGCCTCGCCCTCCTTACGAGCAGTACTTC; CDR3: CAWTGLAPRPPYEQYF
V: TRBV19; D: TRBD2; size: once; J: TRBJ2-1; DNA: TGTGCCAGTAGTAGCGGGAGTTACTACAATGAGCAGTTCTTC; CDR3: CASSSGSYYNEQFF
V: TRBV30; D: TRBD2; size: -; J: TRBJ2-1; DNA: TGTGCCTGGAGCCCCCGCGGGAGGGGTAATGAGCAGTTCTTC; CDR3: CAWSPRGRGNEQFF
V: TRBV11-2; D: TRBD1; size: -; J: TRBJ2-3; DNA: TGTGCCAGCAGCTCCACAGGGGGAAGCACAGATACGCAGTATTTT; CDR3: CASSSTGGSTDTQYF
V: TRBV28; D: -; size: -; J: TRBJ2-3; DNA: TGTGCCAGCAGTATCCCCCGGGCAGGGCTAGATACGCAGTATTTT; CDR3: CASSIPRAGLDTQYF
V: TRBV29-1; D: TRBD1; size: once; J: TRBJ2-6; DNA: TGCAGCGTCCGGGACAGGGGAATCTCTGGGGCCAACGTCCTGACTTTC; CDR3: CSVRDRGISGANVLTF
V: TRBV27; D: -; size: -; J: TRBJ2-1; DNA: TGTGCCAGCAGTTTATGGGCGGGTGATCCGAACAATGAGCAGTTCTTC; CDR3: CASSLWAGDPNNEQFF